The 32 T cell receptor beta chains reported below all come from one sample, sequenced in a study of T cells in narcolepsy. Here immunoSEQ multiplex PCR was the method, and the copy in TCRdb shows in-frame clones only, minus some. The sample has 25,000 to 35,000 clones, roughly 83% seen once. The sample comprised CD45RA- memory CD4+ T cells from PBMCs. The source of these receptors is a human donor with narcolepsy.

This CDR3 reads CASSSGEGYEQYF. Here the CDR3 DNA reads TGTGCCAGCAGCTCGGGGGAGGGCTACGAGCAGTACTTC. This chain links TRBV7-7 with TRBJ2-7; TRBD2 aligns across 7 bases. This CDR3 has 13 residues. Per germline, CDR1 SSHAT and CDR2 FNYEAQ (reference sequence). V dropped 4 bases and J dropped 3; count of bases not matched to a gene: 3.

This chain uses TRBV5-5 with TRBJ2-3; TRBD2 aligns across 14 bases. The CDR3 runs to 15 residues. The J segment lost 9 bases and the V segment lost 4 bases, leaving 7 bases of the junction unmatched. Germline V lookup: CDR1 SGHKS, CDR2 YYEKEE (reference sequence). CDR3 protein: CASSPGLAGDPTQYF. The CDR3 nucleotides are TGTGCCAGCAGCCCGGGACTAGCGGGAGACCCAACGCAGTATTTT.

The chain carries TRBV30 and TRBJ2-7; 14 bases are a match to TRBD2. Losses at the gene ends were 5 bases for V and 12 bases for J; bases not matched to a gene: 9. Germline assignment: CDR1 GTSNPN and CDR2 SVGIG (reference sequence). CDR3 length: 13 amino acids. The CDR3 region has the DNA TGTGCCTGGGGTCTGACTAGCGGGAGGGCCCTGTACTTC. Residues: CAWGLTSGRALYF. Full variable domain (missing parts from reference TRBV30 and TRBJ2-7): SQTIHQWPATLVQPVGSPLSLECTVEGTSNPNLYWYRQAAGRGLQLLFYSVGIGQISSEVPQNLSASRPQDRQFILSSKKLLLSDSGFYLCAWGLTSGRALYFGPGTRLTVT.

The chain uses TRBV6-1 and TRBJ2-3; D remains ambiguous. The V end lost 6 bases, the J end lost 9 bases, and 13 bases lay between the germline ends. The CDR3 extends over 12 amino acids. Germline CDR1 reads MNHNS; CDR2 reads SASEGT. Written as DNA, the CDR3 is TGTGCCAGCAGCGGCGTCCGAGGAACGCAGTATTTT. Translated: CASSGVRGTQYF.

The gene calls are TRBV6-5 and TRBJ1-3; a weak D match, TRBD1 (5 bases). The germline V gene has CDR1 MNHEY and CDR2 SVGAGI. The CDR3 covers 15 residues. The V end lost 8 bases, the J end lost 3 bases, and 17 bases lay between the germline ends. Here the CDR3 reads CASQLGDGVGNTIYF. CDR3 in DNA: TGTGCCAGCCAGTTAGGGGACGGCGTTGGAAACACCATATATTTT.

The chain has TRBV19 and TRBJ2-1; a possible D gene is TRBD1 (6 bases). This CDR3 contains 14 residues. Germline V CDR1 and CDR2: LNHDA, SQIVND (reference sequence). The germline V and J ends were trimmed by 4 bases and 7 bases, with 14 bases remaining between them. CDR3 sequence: CASSTGDIRNEQFF. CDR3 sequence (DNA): TGTGCCAGTAGTACCGGGGACATCCGGAATGAGCAGTTCTTC.

The CDR3 nucleotides read TGTGCCAGCAGTTTATGGGGTTCAGACGCGAGCTCTGGAAACACCATATATTTT. Protein: CASSLWGSDASSGNTIYF. The chain recombines TRBV27 with TRBJ1-3; D uncertain. CDR1 is MNHEY, CDR2 SMNVEV, per germline (reference sequence). This CDR3 region has 18 residues. The V and J ends lost 1 base and 0 bases respectively, with 16 bases between them.

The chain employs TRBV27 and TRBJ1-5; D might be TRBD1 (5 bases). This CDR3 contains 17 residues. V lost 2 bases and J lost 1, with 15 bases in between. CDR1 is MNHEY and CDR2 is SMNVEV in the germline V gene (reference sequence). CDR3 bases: TGTGCCAGCAGTTTAAGGTCGGGGCAGGAAAGCAATCAGCCCCAGCATTTT. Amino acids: CASSLRSGQESNQPQHF.

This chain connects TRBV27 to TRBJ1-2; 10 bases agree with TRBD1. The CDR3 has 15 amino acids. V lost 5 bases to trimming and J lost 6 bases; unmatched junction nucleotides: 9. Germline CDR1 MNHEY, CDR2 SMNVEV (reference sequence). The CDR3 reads CASSGRDRGHHGYTF. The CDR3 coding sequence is TGTGCCAGCAGTGGCCGGGACAGGGGACACCATGGCTACACCTTC.

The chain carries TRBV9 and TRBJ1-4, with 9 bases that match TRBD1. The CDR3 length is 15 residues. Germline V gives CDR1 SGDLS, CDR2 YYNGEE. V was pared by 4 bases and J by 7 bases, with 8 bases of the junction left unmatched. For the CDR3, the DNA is TGTGCCAGCAGCCCGGAGGGGACAGGGAGTGAAAAACTGTTTTTT. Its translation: CASSPEGTGSEKLFF.

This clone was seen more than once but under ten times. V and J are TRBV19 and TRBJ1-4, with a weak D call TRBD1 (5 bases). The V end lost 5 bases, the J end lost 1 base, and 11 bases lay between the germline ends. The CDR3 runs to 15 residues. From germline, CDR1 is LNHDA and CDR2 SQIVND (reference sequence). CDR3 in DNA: TGTGCCAGTAGTTCAGTTGGGGGAACTAATGAAAAACTGTTTTTT. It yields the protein CASSSVGGTNEKLFF.

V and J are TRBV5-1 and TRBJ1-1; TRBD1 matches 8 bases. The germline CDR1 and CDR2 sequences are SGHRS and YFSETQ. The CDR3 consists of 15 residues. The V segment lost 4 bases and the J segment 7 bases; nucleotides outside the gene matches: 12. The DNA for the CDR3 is TGCGCCAGCAGCCCCCAGCCGGACAGGGCGAGTGAAGCTTTCTTT. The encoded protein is CASSPQPDRASEAFF.

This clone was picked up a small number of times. CDR3 nucleotides: TGCGCCGCAATGGGCTCGACCGGAACCTACGAGCAGTACTTC. This gives the protein CAAMGSTGTYEQYF. The chain combines TRBV10-2 with TRBJ2-7; D gene uncertain. Trimming removed 11 bases from V and 2 bases from J, with 19 bases in between. The CDR3 length is 14 residues. CDR1 WSHSY and CDR2 SAAADI come from the germline V gene.

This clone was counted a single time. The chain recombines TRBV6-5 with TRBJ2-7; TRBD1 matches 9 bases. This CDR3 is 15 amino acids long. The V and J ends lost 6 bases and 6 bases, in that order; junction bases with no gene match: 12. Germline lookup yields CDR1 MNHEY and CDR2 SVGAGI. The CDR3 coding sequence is TGTGCCAGCAGCCAGGCCGGGACAGGGATGGGCGAGCAGTACTTC. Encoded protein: CASSQAGTGMGEQYF.

The CDR3 region is CASRRASTDTQYF. The CDR3 DNA reads TGTGCCAGTAGGAGAGCTAGCACAGATACGCAGTATTTT. The rearrangement uses TRBV19 and TRBJ2-3; D unclear. V gave up 6 bases and J gave up 0 bases, with 7 bases separating them. This CDR3 comprises 13 residues. CDR1 is LNHDA and CDR2 is SQIVND in the germline V gene (reference sequence).

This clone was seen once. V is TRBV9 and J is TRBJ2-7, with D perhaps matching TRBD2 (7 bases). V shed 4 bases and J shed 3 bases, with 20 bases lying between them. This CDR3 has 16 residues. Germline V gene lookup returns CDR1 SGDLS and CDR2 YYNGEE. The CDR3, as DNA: TGTGCCAGCAGCTCCCGGGGGGACACGGCCGGCTACGAGCAGTACTTC. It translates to CASSSRGDTAGYEQYF.

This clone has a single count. The CDR3 region is CASSLSTGGSNQPQHF. Here the CDR3 DNA reads TGTGCCAGCAGTTTATCTACAGGGGGCAGCAATCAGCCCCAGCATTTT. This chain uses TRBV28 with TRBJ1-5; 9 nucleotides line up with TRBD1. The germline V gene has CDR1 MDHEN and CDR2 SYDVKM. The CDR3 length is 16 residues. Unmatched junction bases numbered 2, after V lost 1 base and J lost 1 base.

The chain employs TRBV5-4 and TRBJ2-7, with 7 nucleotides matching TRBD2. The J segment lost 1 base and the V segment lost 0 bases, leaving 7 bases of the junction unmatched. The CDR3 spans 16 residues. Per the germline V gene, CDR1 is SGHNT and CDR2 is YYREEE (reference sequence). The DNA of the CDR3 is TGTGCCAGCAGCTTGGCCGGCGGGAGTGTTTCCTACGAGCAGTACTTC. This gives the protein CASSLAGGSVSYEQYF.

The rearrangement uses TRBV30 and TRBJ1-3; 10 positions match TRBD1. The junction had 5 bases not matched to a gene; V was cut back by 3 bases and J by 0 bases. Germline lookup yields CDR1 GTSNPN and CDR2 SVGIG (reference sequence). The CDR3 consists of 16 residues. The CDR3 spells CAWRTGGSRSGNTIYF. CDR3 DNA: TGTGCCTGGAGGACAGGGGGCTCGCGCTCTGGAAACACCATATATTTT.

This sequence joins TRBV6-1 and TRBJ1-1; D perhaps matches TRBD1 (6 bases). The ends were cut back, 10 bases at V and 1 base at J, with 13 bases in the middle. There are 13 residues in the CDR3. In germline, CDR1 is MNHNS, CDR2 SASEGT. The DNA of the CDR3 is TGTGCCACCTGGGGGCAGGGGAACACTGAAGCTTTCTTT. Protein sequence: CATWGQGNTEAFF.

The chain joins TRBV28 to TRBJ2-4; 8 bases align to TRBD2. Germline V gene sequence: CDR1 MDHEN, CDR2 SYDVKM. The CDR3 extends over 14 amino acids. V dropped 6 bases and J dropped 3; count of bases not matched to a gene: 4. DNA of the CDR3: TGTGCCAGCAGCTCCGGGGGGGGCAAAAACATTCAGTACTTC. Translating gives CASSSGGGKNIQYF.

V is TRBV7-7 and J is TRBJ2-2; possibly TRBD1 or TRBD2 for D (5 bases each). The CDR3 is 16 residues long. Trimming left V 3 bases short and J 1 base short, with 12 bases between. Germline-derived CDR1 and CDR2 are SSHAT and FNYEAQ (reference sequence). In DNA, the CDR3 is TGTGCCAGCAGCTTGGGACGCCTATTGAACACCGGGGAGCTGTTTTTT. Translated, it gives CASSLGRLLNTGELFF.

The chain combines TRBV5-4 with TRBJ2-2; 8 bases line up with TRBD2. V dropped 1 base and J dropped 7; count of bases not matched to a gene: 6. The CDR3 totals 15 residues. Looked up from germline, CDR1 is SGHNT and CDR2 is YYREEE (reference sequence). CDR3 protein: CASSLNGRVSGELFF. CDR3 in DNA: TGTGCCAGCAGCTTGAACGGGAGGGTGAGCGGGGAGCTGTTTTTT.

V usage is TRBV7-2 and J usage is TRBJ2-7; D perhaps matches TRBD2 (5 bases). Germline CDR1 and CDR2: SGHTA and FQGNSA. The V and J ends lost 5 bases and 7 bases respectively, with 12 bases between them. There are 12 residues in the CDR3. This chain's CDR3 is CASSVLRREQYF. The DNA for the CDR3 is TGTGCCAGCAGCGTCCTACGGAGGGAGCAGTACTTC.

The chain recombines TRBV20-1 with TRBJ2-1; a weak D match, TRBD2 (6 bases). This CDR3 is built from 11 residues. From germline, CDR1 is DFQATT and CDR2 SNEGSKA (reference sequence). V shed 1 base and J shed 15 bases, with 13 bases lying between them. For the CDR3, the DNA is TGCAGTGCTAGAGTACAGAACGGGGGGTTCTTC. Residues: CSARVQNGGFF.

In nucleotides, the CDR3 is TGTGCCTGGAGGAGGGCCTACGAGCAGTACTTC. It encodes CAWRRAYEQYF. The rearrangement joins TRBV30 to TRBJ2-7, with D possibly matching TRBD2 (5 bases). Trimming took off 3 bases at V and 2 bases at J, with 5 bases between the two ends. Germline V gene data show CDR1 as GTSNPN and CDR2 as SVGIG (reference sequence). CDR3 length: 11 residues.

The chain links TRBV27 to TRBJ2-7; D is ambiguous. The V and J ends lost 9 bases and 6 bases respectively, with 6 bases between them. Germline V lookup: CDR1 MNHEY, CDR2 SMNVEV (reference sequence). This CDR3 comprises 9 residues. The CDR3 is CASIGEQYF. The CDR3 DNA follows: TGTGCCAGTATTGGCGAGCAGTACTTC.

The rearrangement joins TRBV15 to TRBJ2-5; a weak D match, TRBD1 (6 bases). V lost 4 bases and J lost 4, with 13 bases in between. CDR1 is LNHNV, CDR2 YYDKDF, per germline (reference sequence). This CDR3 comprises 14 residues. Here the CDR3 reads CATSTTGLGETQYF. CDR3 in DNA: TGTGCCACCAGCACCACAGGGTTAGGAGAGACCCAGTACTTC.

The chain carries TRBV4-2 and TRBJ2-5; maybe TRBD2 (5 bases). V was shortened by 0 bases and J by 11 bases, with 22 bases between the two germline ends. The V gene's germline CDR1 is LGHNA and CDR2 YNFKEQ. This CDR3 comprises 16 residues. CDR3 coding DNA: TGTGCCAGCAGCCAAGATCCCCCTAGCCCATCTGGGGAGCAGTACTTC. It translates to CASSQDPPSPSGEQYF.

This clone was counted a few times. For the CDR3, the DNA is TGTGCCAGTAGTATTGACATTAATGAGCAGTTCTTC. It translates to CASSIDINEQFF. The gene calls are TRBV19 and TRBJ2-1; D not resolved. This CDR3 has 12 residues. Germline V gene lookup returns CDR1 LNHDA and CDR2 SQIVND (reference sequence). V dropped 3 bases and J dropped 7 bases, with 7 bases sitting between them.

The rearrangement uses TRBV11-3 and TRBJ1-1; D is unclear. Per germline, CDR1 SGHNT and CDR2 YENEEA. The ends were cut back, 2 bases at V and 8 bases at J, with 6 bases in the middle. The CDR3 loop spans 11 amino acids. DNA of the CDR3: TGTGCCAGCAGCTTACAGGTAGAAGCTTTCTTT. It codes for CASSLQVEAFF.

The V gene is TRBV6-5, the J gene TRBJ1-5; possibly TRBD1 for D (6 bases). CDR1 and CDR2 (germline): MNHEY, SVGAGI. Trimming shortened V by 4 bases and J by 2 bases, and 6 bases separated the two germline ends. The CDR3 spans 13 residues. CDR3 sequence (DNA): TGTGCCAGCAGTTCAGGGGGCAATCAGCCCCAGCATTTT. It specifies CASSSGGNQPQHF.